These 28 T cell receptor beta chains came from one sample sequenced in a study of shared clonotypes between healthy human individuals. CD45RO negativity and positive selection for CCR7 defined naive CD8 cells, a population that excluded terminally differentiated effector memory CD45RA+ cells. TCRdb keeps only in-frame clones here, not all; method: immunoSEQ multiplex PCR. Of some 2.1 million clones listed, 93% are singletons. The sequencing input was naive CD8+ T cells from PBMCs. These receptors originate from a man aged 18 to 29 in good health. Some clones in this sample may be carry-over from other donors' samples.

CDR3 coding DNA: TGTGCCAGCAGCCGGACTACAAGCCGATACAATGAGCAGTTCTTC. It codes for CASSRTTSRYNEQFF. The rearrangement joins TRBV7-9 to TRBJ2-1, with a possible D match to TRBD2 (6 bases). The V end lost 5 bases, the J end lost 4 bases, and 15 bases lay between the germline ends. Germline V gene lookup returns CDR1 SEHNR and CDR2 FQNEAQ (reference sequence). The CDR3 consists of 15 residues.

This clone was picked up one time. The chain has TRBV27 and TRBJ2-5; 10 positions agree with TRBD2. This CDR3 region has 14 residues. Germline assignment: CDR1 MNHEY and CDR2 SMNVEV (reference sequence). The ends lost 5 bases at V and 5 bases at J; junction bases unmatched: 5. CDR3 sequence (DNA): TGTGCCAGCAGTACCCCGGGACTAGCGGAGACCCAGTACTTC. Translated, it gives CASSTPGLAETQYF.

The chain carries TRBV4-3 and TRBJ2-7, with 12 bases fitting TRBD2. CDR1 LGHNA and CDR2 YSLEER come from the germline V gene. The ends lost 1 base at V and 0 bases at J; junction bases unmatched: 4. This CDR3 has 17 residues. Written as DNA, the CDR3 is TGCGCCAGCAGCCAAGGCTCACTAGCGGGGGGCTCCTACGAGCAGTACTTC. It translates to CASSQGSLAGGSYEQYF.

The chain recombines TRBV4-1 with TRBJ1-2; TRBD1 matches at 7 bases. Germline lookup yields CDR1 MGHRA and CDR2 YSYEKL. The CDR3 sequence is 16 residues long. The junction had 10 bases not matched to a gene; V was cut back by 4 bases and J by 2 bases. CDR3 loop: CASSRSGTVINYGYTF. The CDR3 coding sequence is TGCGCCAGCAGCCGTTCCGGGACAGTTATAAACTATGGCTACACCTTC.

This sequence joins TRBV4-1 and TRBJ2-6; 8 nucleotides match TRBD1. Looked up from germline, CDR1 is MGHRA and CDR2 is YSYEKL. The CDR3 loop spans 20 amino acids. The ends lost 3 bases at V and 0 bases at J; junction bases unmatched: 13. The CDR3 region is CASSQFKFDRGFSGANVLTF. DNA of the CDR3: TGCGCCAGCAGCCAGTTTAAATTCGACAGGGGCTTCTCTGGGGCCAACGTCCTGACTTTC.

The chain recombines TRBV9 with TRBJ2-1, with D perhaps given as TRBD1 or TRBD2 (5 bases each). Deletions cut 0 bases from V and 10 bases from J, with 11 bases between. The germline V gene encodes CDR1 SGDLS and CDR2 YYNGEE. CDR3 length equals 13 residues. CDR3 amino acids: CASSVVARGEQFF. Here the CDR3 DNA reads TGTGCCAGCAGCGTAGTTGCGAGGGGAGAGCAGTTCTTC.

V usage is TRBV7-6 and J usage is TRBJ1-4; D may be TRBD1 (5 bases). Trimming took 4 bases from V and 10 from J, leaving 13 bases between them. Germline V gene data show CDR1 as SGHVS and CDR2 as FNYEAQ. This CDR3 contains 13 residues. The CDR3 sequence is CASSSSGAGKLFF. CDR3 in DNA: TGTGCCAGCAGCTCCTCCGGGGCGGGAAAACTGTTTTTT.

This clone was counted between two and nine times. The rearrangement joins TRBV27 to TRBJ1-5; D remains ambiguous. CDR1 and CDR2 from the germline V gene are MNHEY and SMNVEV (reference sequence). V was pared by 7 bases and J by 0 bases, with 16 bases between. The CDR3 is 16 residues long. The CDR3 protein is CASNLVGVSSNQPQHF. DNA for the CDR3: TGTGCCAGCAACCTCGTCGGCGTGAGTAGCAATCAGCCCCAGCATTTT.

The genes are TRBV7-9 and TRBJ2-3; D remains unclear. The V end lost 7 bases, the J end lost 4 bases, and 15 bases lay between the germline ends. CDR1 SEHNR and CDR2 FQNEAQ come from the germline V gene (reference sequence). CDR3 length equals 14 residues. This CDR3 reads CASTPGSSADTQYF. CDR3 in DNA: TGTGCCAGCACCCCCGGAAGCAGCGCAGATACGCAGTATTTT.

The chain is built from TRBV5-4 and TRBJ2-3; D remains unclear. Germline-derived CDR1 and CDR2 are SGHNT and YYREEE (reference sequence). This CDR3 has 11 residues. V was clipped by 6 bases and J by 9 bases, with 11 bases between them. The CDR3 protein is CASTEESTQYF. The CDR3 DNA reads TGTGCCAGCACCGAGGAGTCAACGCAGTATTTT.

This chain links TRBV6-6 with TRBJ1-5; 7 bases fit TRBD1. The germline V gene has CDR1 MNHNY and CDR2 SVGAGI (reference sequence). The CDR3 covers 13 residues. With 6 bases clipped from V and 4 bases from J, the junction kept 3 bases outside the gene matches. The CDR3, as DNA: TGTGCCAGCAGCTTACAGGGGAATCAGCCCCAGCATTTT. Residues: CASSLQGNQPQHF.

DNA for the CDR3: TGTGCCAGCAGCGTAGGGCAGAGAGTTAATGAAAAACTGTTTTTT. Its translation is CASSVGQRVNEKLFF. The chain is built from TRBV9 and TRBJ1-4; the D is unclear. From germline, CDR1 is SGDLS and CDR2 YYNGEE. The CDR3 contains 15 residues. V was pared by 0 bases and J by 4 bases, with 10 bases between.

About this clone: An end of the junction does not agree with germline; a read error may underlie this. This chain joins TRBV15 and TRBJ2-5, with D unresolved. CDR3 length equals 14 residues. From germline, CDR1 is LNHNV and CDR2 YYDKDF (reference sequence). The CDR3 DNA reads TGTGCCACCAGCAGAGATTCTCTGAAAGAGCCCCAGTACTTC. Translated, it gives CATSRDSLKEPQYF.

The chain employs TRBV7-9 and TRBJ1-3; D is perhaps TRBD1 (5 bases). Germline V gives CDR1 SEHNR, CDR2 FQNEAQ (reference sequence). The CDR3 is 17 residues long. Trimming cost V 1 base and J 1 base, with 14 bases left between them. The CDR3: CASSLGGETLSGNTIYF. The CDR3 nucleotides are TGTGCCAGCAGCTTAGGAGGGGAGACCCTTTCTGGAAACACCATATATTTT.

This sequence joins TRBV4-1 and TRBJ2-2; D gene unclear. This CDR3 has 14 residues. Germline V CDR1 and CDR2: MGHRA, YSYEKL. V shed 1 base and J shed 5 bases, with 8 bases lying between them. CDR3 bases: TGCGCCAGCAGCCAAGTTAGTAGAACCGGGGAGCTGTTTTTT. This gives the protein CASSQVSRTGELFF.

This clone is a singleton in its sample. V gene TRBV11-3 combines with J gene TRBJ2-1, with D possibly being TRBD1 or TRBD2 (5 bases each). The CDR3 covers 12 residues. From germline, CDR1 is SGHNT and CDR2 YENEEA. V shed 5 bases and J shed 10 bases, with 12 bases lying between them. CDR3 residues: CASSLGTDEQFF. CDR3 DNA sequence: TGTGCCAGCAGCCTCGGGACGGACGAGCAGTTCTTC.

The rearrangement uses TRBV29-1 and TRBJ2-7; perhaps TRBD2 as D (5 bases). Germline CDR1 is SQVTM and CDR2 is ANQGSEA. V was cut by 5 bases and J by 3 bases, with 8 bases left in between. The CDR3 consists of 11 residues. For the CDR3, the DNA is TGCAGCGTTCGAGGGTTCTACGAGCAGTACTTC. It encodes CSVRGFYEQYF.

In DNA form, the CDR3 reads TGTGCCAGTAGTATAGGACAGGATTTGTCCTACGAGCAGTACTTC. Its protein product is CASSIGQDLSYEQYF. This chain connects TRBV19 to TRBJ2-7; D is possibly TRBD1 (6 bases). CDR1 LNHDA and CDR2 SQIVND come from the germline V gene (reference sequence). This CDR3 region has 15 residues. V was clipped by 1 base and J by 1 base, with 11 bases between them.

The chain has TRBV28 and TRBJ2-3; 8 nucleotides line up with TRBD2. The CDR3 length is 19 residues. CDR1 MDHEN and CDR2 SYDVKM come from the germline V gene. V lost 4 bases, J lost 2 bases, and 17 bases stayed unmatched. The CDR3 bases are TGTGCCAGCAGTTCCCGTGTCGGGAGGGCGCCCGGGGTCACAGATACGCAGTATTTT. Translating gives CASSSRVGRAPGVTDTQYF.

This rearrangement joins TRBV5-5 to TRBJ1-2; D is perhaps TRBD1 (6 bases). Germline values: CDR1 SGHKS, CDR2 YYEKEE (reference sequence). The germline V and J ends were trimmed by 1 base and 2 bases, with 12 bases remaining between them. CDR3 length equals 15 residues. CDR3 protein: CASSLLRQANYGYTF. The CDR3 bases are TGTGCCAGCAGCTTGCTGAGACAGGCCAACTATGGCTACACCTTC. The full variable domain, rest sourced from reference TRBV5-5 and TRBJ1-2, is DAGVTQSPTHLIKTRGQQVTLRCSPISGHKSVSWYQQVLGQGPQFIFQYYEKEERGRGNFPDRFSARQFPNYSSELNVNALLLGDSALYLCASSLLRQANYGYTFGSGTRLTVV.

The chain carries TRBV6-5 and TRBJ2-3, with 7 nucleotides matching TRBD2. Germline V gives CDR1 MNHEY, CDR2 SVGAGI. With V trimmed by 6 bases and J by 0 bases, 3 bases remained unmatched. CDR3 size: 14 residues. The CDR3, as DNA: TGTGCCAGCAGCAGCGGGATCAGCACAGATACGCAGTATTTT. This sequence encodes CASSSGISTDTQYF.

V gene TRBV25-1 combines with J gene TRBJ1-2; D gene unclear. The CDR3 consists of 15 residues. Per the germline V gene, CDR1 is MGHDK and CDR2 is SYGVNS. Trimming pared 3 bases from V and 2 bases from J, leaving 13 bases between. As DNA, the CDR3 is TGTGCCAGCAGTGACATTACGAGTTCCAACTATGGCTACACCTTC. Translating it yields CASSDITSSNYGYTF.

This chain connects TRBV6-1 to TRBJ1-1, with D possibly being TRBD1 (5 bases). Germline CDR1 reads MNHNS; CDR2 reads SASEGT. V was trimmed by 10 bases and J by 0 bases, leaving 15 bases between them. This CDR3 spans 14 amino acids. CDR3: CATSWTRLNTEAFF. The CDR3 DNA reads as TGTGCCACCTCCTGGACACGATTGAACACTGAAGCTTTCTTT.

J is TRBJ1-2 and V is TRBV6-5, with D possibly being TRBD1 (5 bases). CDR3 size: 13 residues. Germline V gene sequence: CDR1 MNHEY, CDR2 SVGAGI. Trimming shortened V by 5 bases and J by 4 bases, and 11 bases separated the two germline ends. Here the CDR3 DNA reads TGTGCCAGCAGTCCGGCGGGGACCTATGGCTACACCTTC. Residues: CASSPAGTYGYTF.

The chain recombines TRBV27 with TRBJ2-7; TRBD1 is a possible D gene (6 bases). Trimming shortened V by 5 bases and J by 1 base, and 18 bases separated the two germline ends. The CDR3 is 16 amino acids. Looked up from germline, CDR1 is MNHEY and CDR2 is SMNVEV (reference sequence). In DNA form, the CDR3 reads TGTGCCAGCAGTCCCTCGGCCGGGACAACTTCCTACGAGCAGTACTTC. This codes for CASSPSAGTTSYEQYF.

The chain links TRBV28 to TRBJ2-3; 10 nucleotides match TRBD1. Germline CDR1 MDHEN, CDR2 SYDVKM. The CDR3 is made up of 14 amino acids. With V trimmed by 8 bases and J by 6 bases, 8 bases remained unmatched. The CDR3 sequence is CASPDRGFQDTQYF. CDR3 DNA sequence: TGTGCCAGCCCGGACAGGGGGTTCCAGGATACGCAGTATTTT. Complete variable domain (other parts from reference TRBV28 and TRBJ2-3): DVKVTQSSRYLVKRTGEKVFLECVQDMDHENMFWYRQDPGLGLRLIYFSYDVKMKEKGDIPEGYSVSREKKERFSLILESASTNQTSMYLCASPDRGFQDTQYFGPGTRLTVL.

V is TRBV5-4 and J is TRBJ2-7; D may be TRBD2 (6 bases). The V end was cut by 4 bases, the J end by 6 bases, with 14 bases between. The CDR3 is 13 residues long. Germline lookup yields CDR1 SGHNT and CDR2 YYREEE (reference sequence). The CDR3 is CASSQEGRAEQYF. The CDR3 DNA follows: TGTGCCAGCAGCCAGGAGGGCAGGGCCGAGCAGTACTTC.

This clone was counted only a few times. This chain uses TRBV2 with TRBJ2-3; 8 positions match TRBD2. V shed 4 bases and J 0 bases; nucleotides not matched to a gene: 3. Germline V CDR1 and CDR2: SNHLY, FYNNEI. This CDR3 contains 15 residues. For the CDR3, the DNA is TGTGCCAGCAGTGGGGGGACTAGTAGCACAGATACGCAGTATTTT. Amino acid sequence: CASSGGTSSTDTQYF.